The entry below describes one TCR beta chain. Its antigen is still unknown. HCMV serostatus was determined by detecting HCMV-specific IgG in serum with a commercial ELISA kit. Peripheral blood mononuclear cells were isolated from blood by Ficoll density gradient centrifugation. CDR1 is given as DFQATT and CDR2 as SNEGSKA, both from the germline V gene (reference sequence). Including cysteine and phenylalanine, the CDR3 has 12 amino acids. No DNA was logged. These data originate in a study of T cells expressing NK-cell markers (dated by TCRdb to the early 2020s). In the study overall: About 8 donors provided sorted CD3+CD56+NKG2C+, CD3+CD56+NKG2C- and CD3+CD56-NKG2C+ T-cell subsets, whose TCR beta-chain repertoires were profiled. Of the eight sequenced donors, seven were found to be HCMV-seropositive and one was found to be HCMV-seronegative. The eight sequenced donors were randomly selected healthy volunteers, three men and five women. Sequencing of the libraries produced 2 x 150 bp reads on Illumina HiSeq 2000/2500, MiSeq or NextSeq. General study outcomes and caveats: In over 5 donors, the dominant CD3+CD56+NKG2C+ clonotypes were among the top 10 CD8+ clonotypes and accounted for roughly 1.0-7.5% of CD8+ T cells. It remained unclear whether the expanded NKG2C-expressing T cell clones were specific for HCMV antigens. Those dominant clonotypes were again the most abundant among CD3+CD56-NKG2C+ cells in a handful of donors, at about 25-60.1%.

The run used an Illumina HiSeq 2000. TCR beta cDNA libraries were made by 5'RACE template switching that added a universal primer site and unique molecular identifiers. Priming for cDNA synthesis came from the TCR beta constant segment, and two successive PCR amplification steps followed. From the authors' description of their analysis: MIGEC was used to demultiplex reads and group reads by UMI, and MiTCR was used to assemble and quantify clonotypes. To exclude erroneous sequences, only TCR cDNA sequences supported by at least two reads were retained. The tcR package was used for downstream repertoire analysis, and clonotypes were matched across fractions by CDR3 nucleotide sequence plus V segment. VDJmatch was used to annotate antigen specificity against VDJdb, with one amino acid substitution allowed in CDR3. After TCRdb reprocessed the reads, each CDR3 protein sequence was kept as one row, without DNA. The V and J calls come from TCRdb's annotation, not from the publication. The sample's own table lists 200,000 to 300,000 distinct CDR3 sequences. The ten largest clones add up to 3.5% to 5% of the sample.

The sample taken for sequencing was blood T cells: a sorted CD56 or NKG2C T cell subset, CD4+ or CD8+ T cells, or bulk PBMC T cells (not recorded which). The TCR was taken from a woman aged 18 to 75 in good health. The chain joins TRBV20-1 to TRBJ2-7; the TCRdb D gene call, TRBD1, has no DNA to confirm it. The CDR3 region: CSANRKVYEQYF.